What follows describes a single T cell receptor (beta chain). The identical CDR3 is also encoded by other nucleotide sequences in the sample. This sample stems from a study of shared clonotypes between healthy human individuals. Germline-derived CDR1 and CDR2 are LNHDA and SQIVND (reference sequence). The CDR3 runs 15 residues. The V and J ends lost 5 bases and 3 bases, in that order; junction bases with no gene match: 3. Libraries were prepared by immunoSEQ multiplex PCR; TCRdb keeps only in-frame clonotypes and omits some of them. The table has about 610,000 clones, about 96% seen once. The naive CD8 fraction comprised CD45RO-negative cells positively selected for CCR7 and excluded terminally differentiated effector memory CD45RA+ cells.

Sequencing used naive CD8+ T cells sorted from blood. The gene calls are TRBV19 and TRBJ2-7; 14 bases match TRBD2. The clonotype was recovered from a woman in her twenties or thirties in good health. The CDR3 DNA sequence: TGTGCCAGTAGTCCAGGACTAGCGGGAGGCTACGAGCAGTACTTC. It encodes CASSPGLAGGYEQYF.